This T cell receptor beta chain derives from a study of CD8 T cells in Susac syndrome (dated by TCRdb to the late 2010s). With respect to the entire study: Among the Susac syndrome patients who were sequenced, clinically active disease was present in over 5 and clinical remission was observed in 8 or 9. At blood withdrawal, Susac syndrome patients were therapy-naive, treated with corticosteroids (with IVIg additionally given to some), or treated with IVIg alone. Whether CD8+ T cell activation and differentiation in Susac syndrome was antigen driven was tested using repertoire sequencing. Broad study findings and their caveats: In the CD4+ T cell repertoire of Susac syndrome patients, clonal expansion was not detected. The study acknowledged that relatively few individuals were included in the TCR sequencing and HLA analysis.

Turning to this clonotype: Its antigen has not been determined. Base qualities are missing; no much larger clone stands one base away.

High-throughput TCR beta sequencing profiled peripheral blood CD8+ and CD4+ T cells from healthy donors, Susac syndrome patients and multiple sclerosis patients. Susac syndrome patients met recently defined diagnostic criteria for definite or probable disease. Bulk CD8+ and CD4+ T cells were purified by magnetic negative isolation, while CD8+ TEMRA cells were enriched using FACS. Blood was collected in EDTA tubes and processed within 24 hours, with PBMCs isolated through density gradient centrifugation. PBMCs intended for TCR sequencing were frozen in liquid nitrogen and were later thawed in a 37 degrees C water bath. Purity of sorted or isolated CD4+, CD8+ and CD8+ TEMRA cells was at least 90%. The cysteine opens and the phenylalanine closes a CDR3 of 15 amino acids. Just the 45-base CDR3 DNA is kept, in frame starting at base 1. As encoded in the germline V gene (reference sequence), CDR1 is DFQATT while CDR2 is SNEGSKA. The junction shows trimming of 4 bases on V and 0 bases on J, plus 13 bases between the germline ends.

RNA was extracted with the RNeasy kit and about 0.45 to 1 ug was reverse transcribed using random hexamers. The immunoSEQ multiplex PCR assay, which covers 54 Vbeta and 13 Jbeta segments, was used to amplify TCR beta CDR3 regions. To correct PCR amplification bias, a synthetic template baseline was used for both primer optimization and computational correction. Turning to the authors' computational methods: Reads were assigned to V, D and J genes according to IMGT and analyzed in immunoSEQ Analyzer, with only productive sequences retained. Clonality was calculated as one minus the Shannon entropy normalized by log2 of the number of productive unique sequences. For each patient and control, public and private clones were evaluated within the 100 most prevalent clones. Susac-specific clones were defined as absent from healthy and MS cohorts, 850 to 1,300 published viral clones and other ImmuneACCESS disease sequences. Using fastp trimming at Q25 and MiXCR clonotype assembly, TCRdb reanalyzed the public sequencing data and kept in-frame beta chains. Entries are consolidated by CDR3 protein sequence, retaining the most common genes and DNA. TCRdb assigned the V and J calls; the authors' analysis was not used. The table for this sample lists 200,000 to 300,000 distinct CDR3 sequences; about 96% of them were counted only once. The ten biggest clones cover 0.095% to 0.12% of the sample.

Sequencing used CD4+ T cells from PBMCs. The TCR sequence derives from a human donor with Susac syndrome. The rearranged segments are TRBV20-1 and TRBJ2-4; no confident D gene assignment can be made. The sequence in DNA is TGCAGTGCTACCGAATGGGCTTCAGCCAAAAACATTCAGTACTTC. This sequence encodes CSATEWASAKNIQYF.